This T cell receptor beta chain was found in a study of blood T cell repertoires in COVID-19. Study at large: COVID-19 samples, acute and convalescent, were from the United States, Italy and Spain. From T cells, B-cell-depleted T cells, or PBMCs came the material, which was cDNA or gDNA.

Profiling relied on immunoSEQ multiplex PCR, and the TCRdb table lists in-frame clones only, not all of them. The table records some 78,000 clones, 84% of them present only once. Sequencing used peripheral blood. The sequence was obtained from a man in his fifties or sixties with acute or convalescent COVID-19.

CDR3 residues: CASSLAGVSEQFF. CDR3 DNA: TGCGCCAGCAGCTTGGCCGGGGTCAGCGAGCAGTTCTTC. This chain links TRBV5-1 with TRBJ2-1; the D gene is possibly TRBD2 (5 bases). Trimming left V 0 bases short and J 10 bases short, with 11 bases between. The CDR3 loop spans 13 amino acids. Germline V gene lookup returns CDR1 SGHRS and CDR2 YFSETQ.